Included here is one TCR beta chain sequence, with context. What it binds is not known. By quantitative 5'-RACE with molecular barcodes, the TCR beta libraries were made. Each CDR3 protein is one row after TCRdb ran MiXCR on the 5' RACE reads. The profile shows fewer than 500,000 distinct CDR3 sequences, around 26% of them singletons. The sample is drawn from a study of CD8 T cells in ankylosing spondylitis. General study findings and limits: Significant enrichment of disease-linked clones was reported in matched ankylosing spondylitis synovial fluid. The authors found the disease-linked clones to be CD8+ and relatively rare in peripheral blood. There was a TCR beta motif, made of several highly homologous variants, that appeared characteristic of ankylosing spondylitis blood.

This CDR3 spans 14 amino acids. Germline lookup yields CDR1 SGHDT and CDR2 YYEEEE. Trimming removed 2 bases from V and 5 bases from J, with 10 bases in between. The receptor was isolated from a male donor with ankylosing spondylitis. J is TRBJ2-2 and V is TRBV5-6; the D call may be TRBD1 or TRBD2 (5 bases each). Sequencing used blood, either unsorted or a sorted T cell fraction (not recorded which). This chain's CDR3 is CASSFRDVTGELFF. In DNA, the CDR3 is TGTGCCAGCAGCTTTCGGGACGTGACCGGGGAGCTGTTTTTT.